This T cell receptor beta chain was observed in a study of blood T cell repertoires in COVID-19. Study context: The United States, Italy and Spain were the sources of the acute and convalescent COVID-19 samples. The analysed material was cDNA or gDNA that came from T cells, B-cell-depleted T cells, or PBMCs.

In the study's own analysis: It was from reference gene primer amplification that nucleated cell counts were estimated. The protocol was immunoSEQ multiplex PCR, while the TCRdb copy is restricted to in-frame clones and leaves out a portion. V and J calls and clone size are as listed in that table; D and trimming were resolved from the DNA. The sample lists 150,000 or so clones, approximately 95% occurring once. The CDR3 consists of 14 residues. With 4 bases clipped from V and 5 bases from J, the junction kept 4 bases outside the gene matches. Germline V gene lookup returns CDR1 LGHDT and CDR2 YNNKEL (reference sequence).

J is TRBJ1-2 and V is TRBV3-1 (or the pseudogene TRBV3-2); TRBD1 agrees at 10 bases. The sequencing sample was made of peripheral blood. The sequence was collected from a woman aged 45-65 years with acute or convalescent COVID-19. CDR3 nucleotide sequence: TGTGCCAGCAGCCCTGGGACAGGGGCTTATGGCTACACCTTC. Protein: CASSPGTGAYGYTF.